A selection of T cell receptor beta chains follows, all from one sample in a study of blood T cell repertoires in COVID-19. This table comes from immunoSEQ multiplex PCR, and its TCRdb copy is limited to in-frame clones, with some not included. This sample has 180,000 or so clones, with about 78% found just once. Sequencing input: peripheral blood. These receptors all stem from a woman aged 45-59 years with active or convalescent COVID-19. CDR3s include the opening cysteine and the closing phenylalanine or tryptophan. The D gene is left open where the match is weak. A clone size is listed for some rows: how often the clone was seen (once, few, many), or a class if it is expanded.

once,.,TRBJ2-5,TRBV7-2,CASSSEPGQETQYF,TGTGCCAGCAGCTCTGAACCGGGACAAGAGACCCAGTACTTC
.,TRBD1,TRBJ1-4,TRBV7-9,CASSFDGTGNEKLFF,TGTGCCAGCAGCTTCGACGGGACAGGAAATGAAAAACTGTTTTTT
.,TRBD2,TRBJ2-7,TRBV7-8,CASSLGLAGAYEQYF,TGTGCCAGCAGCCTAGGACTAGCGGGTGCCTACGAGCAGTACTTC
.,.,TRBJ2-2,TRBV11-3,CASSSNRDTGELFF,TGTGCCAGCAGCAGTAACAGGGACACCGGGGAGCTGTTTTTT
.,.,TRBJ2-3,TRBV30,CAWSGLSGNTDTQYF,TGTGCCTGGAGTGGACTATCGGGGAACACAGATACGCAGTATTTT
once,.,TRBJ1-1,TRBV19,CASSIGGYGEAFF,TGTGCCAGTAGTATTGGGGGGTACGGTGAAGCTTTCTTT
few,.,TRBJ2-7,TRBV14,CASSQSSYEQYF,TGTGCCAGCAGCCAGAGCTCCTACGAGCAGTACTTC
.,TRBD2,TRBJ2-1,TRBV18,CASSPREGNEQFF,TGTGCCAGCTCACCAAGGGAGGGTAATGAGCAGTTCTTC
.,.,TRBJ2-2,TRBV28,CASSLQGTNTGELFF,TGTGCCAGCAGTTTACAGGGTACGAACACCGGGGAGCTGTTTTTT
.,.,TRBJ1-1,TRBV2,CASSLNSPGHNTEAFF,TGTGCCAGCAGTCTTAATAGCCCGGGACACAACACTGAAGCTTTCTTT
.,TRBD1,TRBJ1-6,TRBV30,CAWSVLAPGQGANSPLHF,TGTGCCTGGAGTGTACTAGCCCCGGGACAGGGGGCTAATTCACCCCTCCACTTT
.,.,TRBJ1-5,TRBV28,CASSLGSSNQPQHF,TGTGCCAGCAGTTTAGGCAGTAGCAATCAGCCCCAGCATTTT
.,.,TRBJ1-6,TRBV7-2,CASSLVSSYNSPLHF,TGTGCCAGCAGCTTAGTCAGCTCCTATAATTCACCCCTCCACTTT
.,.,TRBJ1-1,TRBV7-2,CASSSLGGNTEAFF,TGTGCCAGCAGCTCGTTAGGGGGGAACACTGAAGCTTTCTTT
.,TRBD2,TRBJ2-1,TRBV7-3,CASSPQGLAEQFF,TGTGCCAGCAGCCCCCAGGGACTAGCGGAGCAGTTCTTC
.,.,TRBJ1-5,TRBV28,CASSSLGADQPQHF,TGTGCCAGCAGTTCTTTAGGGGCGGATCAGCCCCAGCATTTT